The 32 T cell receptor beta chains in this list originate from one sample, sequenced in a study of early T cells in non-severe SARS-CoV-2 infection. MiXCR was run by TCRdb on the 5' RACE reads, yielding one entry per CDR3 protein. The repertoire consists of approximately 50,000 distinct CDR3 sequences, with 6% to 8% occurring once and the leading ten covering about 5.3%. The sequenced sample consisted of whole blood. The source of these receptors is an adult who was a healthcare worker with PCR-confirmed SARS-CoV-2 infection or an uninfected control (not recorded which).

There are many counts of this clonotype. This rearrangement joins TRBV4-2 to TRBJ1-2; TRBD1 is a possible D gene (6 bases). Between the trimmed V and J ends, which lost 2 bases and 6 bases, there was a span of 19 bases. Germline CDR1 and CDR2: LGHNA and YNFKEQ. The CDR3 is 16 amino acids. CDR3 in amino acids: CASSQPTGAGVNGYTF. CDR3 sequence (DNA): TGTGCCAGCAGCCAACCGACAGGAGCAGGGGTAAATGGCTACACCTTC.

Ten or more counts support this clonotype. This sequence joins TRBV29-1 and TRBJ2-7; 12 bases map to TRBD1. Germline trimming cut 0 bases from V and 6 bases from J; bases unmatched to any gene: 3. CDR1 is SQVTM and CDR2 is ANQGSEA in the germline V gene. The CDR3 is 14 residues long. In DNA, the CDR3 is TGCAGCGTTGAAGATAGGGACAGGGGGCGCGAGCAGTACTTC. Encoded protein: CSVEDRDRGREQYF.

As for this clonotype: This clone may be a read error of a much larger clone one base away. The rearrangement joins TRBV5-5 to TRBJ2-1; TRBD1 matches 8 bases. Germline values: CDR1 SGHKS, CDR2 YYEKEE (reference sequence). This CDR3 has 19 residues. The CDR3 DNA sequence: TGTGTCAGCAGCTTGGACCATGGGACAGGCCTAAGCTCCTACAATGAGCAGTTCTTC. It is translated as CVSSLDHGTGLSSYNEQFF.

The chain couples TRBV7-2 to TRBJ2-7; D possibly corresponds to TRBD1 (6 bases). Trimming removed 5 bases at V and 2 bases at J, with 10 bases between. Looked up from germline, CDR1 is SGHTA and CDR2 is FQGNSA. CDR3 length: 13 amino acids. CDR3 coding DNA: TGTGCCAGCAGCGCGGACAGTACCTACGAGCAGTACTTC. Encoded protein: CASSADSTYEQYF.

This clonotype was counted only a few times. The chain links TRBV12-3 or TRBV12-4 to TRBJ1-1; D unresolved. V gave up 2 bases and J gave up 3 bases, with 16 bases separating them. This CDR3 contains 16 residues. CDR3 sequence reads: CASSLMVGRRDTEAFF. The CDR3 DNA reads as TGTGCCAGCAGTTTAATGGTTGGGCGGAGGGACACTGAAGCTTTCTTT.

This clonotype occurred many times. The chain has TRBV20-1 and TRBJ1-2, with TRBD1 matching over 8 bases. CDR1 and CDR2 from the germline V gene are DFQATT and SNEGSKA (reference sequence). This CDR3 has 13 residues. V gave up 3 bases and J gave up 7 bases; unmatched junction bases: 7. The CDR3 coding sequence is TGCAGTGCTAGGGAAACAGGGGGAATTGGCTACACCTTC. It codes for CSARETGGIGYTF.

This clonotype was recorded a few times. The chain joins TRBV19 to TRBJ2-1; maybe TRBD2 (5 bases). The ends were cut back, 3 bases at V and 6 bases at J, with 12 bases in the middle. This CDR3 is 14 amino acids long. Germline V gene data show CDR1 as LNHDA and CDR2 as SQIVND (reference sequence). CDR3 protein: CASSMERQTNEQFF. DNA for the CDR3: TGTGCCAGTAGTATGGAGCGGCAGACCAATGAGCAGTTCTTC.

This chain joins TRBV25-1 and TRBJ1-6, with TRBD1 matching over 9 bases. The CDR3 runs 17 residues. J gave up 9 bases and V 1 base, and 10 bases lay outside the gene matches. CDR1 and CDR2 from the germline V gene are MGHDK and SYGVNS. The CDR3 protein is CASSESGQGRGGSPLHF. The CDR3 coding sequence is TGTGCCAGCAGTGAATCGGGACAGGGAAGGGGTGGTTCACCCCTCCACTTT.

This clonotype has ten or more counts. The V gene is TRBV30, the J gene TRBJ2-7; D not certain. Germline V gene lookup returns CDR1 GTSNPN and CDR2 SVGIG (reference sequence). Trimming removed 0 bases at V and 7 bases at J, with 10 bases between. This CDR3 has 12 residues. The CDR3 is CAWSVHFGEQYF. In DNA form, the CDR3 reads TGTGCCTGGAGTGTACATTTCGGGGAGCAGTACTTC.

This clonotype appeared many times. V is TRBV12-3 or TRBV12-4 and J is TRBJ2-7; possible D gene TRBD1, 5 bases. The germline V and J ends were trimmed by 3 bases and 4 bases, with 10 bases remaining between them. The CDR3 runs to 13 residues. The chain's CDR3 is CASSFDSQYEQYF. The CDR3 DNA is TGTGCCAGCAGTTTCGACAGCCAGTACGAGCAGTACTTC.

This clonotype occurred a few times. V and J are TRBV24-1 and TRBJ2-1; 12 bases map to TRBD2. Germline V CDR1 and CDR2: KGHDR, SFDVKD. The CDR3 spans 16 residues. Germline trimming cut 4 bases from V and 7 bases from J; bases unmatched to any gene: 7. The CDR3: CATSDPSTSGGNEQFF. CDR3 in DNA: TGTGCCACCAGTGACCCATCGACTAGCGGGGGAAATGAGCAGTTCTTC.

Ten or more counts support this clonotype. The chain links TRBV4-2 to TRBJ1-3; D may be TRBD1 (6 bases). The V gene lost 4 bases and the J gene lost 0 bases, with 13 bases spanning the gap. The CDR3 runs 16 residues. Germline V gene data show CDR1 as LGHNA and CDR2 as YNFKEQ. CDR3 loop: CASSLPGQISGNTIYF. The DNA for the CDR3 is TGTGCCAGCAGCCTACCCGGACAGATCTCTGGAAACACCATATATTTT.

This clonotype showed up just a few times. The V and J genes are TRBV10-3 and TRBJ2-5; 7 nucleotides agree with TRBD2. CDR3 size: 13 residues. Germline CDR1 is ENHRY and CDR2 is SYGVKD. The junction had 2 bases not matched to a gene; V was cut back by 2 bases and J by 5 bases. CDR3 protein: CAISERGGETQYF. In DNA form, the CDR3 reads TGTGCCATCAGTGAGAGGGGAGGGGAGACCCAGTACTTC.

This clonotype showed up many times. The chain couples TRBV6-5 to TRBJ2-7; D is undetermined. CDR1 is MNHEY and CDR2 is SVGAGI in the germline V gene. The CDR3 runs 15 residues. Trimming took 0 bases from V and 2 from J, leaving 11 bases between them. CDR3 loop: CASSYSISSTYEQYF. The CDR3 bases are TGTGCCAGCAGTTACTCGATCTCTAGTACCTACGAGCAGTACTTC.

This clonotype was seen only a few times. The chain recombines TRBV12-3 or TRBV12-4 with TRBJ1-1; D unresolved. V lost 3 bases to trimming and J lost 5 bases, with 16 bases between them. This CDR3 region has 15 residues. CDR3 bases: TGTGCCAGCAGTTTTATTCCAGGTTTGAGGACTGAAGCTTTCTTT. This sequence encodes CASSFIPGLRTEAFF.

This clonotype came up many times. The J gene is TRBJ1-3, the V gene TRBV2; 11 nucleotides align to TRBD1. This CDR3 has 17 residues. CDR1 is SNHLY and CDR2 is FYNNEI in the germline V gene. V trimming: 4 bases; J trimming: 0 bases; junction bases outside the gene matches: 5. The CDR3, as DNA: TGTGCCAGCAGTGGGACAGGGGGCCCGTACTCTGGAAACACCATATATTTT. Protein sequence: CASSGTGGPYSGNTIYF.

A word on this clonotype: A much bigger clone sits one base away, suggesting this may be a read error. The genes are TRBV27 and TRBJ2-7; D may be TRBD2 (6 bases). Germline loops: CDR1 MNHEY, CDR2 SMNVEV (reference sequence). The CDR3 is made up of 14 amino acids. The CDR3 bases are TGTGCCAGCAGTTTAGGGGGGACCTCCTACAAGCAGTACTTC. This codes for CASSLGGTSYKQYF.

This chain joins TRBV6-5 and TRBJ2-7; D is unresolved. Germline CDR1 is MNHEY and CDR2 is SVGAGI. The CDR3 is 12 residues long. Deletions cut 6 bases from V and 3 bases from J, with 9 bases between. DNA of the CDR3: TGTGCCAGCAGAGGAGAACGCTACGAGCAGTACTTC. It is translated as CASRGERYEQYF.

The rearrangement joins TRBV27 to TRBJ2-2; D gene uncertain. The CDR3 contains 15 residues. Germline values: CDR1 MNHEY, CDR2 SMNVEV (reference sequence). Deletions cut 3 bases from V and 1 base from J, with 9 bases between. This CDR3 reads CASSFTSLNTGELFF. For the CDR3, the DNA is TGTGCCAGCAGTTTCACGAGCCTGAACACCGGGGAGCTGTTTTTT.

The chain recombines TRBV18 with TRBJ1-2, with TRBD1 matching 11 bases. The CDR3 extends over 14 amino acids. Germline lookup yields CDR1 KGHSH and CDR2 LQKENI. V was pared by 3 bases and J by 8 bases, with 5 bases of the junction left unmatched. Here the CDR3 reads CASSPPGTGGGYTF. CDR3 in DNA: TGTGCCAGCTCACCCCCGGGGACAGGGGGAGGCTACACCTTC.

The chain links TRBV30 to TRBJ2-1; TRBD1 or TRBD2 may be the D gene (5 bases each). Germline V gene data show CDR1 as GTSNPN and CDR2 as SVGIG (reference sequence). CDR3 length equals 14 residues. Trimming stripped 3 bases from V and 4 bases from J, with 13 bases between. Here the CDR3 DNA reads TGTGCCTGGAGGCCCCGGGACGGATACAATGAGCAGTTCTTC. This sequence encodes CAWRPRDGYNEQFF.

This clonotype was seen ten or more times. CDR3 sequence reads: CASSFYSNQPQHF. CDR3 sequence (DNA): TGTGCCAGCAGTTTTTACTCAAATCAGCCCCAGCATTTT. J is TRBJ1-5 and V is TRBV12-3 or TRBV12-4; D gene uncertain. This CDR3 has 13 amino acids. V was trimmed by 3 bases and J by 4 bases, leaving 7 bases between them.

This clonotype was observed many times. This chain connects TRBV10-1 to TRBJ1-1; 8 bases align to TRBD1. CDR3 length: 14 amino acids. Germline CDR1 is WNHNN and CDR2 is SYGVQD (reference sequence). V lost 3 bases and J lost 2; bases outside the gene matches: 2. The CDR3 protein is CASSDDRGNTEAFF. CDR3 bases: TGCGCCAGCAGTGATGACAGGGGAAACACTGAAGCTTTCTTT.

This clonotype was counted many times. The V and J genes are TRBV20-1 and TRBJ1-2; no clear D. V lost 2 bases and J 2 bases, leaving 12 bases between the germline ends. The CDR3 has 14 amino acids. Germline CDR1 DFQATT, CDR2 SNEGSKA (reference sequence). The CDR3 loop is CSARLHTDNYGYTF. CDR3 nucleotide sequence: TGCAGTGCTAGACTACATACGGACAACTATGGCTACACCTTC.

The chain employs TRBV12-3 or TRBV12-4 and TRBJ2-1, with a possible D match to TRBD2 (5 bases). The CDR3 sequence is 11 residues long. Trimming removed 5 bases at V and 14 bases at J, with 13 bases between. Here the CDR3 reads CASSHRGAKFF. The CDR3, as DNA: TGTGCCAGCAGTCACCGGGGTGCGAAGTTCTTC.

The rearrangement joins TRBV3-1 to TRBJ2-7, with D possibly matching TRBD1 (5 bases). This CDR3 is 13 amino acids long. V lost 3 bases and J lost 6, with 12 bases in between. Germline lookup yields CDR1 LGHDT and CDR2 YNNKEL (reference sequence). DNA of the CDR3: TGTGCCAGCAGCCATCAGGGATTAGGCGAGCAGTACTTC. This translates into CASSHQGLGEQYF.

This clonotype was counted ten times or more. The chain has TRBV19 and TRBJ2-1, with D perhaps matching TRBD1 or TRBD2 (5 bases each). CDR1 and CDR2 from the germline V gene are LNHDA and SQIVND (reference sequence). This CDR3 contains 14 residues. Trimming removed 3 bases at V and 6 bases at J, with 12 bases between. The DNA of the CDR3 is TGTGCCAGTAGTATGGCCCGTGGGGGCAATGAGCAGTTCTTC. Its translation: CASSMARGGNEQFF. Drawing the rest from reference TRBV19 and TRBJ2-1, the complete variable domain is DGGITQSPKYLFRKEGQNVTLSCEQNLNHDAMYWYRQDPGQGLRLIYYSQIVNDFQKGDIAEGYSVSREKKESFPLTVTSAQKNPTAFYLCASSMARGGNEQFFGPGTRLTVL.

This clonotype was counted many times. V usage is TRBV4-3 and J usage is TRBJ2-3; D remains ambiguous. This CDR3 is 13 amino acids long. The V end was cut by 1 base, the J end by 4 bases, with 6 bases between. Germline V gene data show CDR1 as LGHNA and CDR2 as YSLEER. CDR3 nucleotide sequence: TGCGCCAGCAGCCAAGGTCCTCCAGATACGCAGTATTTT. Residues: CASSQGPPDTQYF.

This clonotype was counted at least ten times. The CDR3 sequence is CSAYGGTAFF. The CDR3 DNA reads TGCAGTGCTTATGGGGGTACGGCTTTCTTT. The gene calls are TRBV20-1 and TRBJ1-1, with a possible D match to TRBD1 (5 bases). The CDR3 covers 10 residues. Trimming took off 5 bases at V and 11 bases at J, with 12 bases between the two ends. Looked up from germline, CDR1 is DFQATT and CDR2 is SNEGSKA (reference sequence).

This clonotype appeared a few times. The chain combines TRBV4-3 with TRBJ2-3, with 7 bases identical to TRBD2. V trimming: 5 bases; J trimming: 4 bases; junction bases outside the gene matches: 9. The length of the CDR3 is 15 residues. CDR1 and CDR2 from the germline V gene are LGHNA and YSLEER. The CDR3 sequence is CASSFEGRAPDTQYF. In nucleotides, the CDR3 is TGCGCCAGCAGCTTCGAGGGGAGGGCCCCAGATACGCAGTATTTT.

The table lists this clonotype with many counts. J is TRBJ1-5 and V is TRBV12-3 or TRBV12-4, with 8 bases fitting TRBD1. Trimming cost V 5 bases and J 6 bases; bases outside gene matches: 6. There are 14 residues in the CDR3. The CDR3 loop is CASSNLDRGQPQHF. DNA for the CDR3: TGTGCCAGCAGTAACCTTGACAGGGGTCAGCCCCAGCATTTT.

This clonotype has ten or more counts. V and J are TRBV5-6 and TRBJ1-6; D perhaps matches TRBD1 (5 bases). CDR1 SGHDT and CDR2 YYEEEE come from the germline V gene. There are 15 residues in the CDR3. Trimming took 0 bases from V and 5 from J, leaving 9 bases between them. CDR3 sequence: CASSLEGWNNSPLHF. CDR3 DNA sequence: TGTGCCAGCAGCTTGGAGGGGTGGAATAATTCACCCCTCCACTTT.